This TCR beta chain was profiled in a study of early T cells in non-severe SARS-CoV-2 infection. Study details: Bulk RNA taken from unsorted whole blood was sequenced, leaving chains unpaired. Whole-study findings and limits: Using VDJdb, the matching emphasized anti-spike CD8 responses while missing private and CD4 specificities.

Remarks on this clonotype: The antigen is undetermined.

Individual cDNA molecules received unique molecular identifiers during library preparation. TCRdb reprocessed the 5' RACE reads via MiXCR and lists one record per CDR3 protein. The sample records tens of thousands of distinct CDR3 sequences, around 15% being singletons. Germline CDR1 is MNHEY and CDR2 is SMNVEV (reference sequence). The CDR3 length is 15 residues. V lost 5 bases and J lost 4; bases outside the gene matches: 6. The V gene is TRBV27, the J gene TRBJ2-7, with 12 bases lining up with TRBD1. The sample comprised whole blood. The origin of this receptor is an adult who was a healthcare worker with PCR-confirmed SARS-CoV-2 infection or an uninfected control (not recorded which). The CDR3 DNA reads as TGTGCCAGCAGTCCACAGGGACAGGGGGCTTACGAGCAGTACTTC. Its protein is CASSPQGQGAYEQYF.